These 24 T cell receptor beta chains were all obtained from the same sample, sequenced in a study of cytomegalovirus exposure and HLA in healthy donors. The PCR made use of 60 Vbeta and 13 Jbeta primers. Measured with immunoSEQ multiplex PCR; TCRdb has only the in-frame clones, and not every one. The data contain roughly 81,000 clones, around 80% of them seen just once; the ten biggest clones take up roughly 2.5%. The sample comprised PBMCs. Receptor source: a man aged 30 to 45 in good health and CMV-seronegative.

This clone was recorded a few times. This specimen includes other DNA sequences encoding the same CDR3. The V gene is TRBV13, the J gene TRBJ1-2, with TRBD1 matching 9 bases. J was trimmed by 2 bases and V by 4 bases; bases with no gene match: 2. The germline CDR1 and CDR2 sequences are PRHDT and FYEKMQ (reference sequence). The length of the CDR3 is 14 residues. DNA for the CDR3: TGTGCCAGCAGCTCCGGGACAGGGAACTATGGCTACACCTTC. Translating it yields CASSSGTGNYGYTF. The full variable domain, rest sourced from reference TRBV13 and TRBJ1-2, is AAGVIQSPRHLIKEKRETATLKCYPIPRHDTVYWYQQGPGQDPQFLISFYEKMQSDKGSIPDRFSAQQFSDYHSELNMSSLELGDSALYFCASSSGTGNYGYTFGSGTRLTVV.

The chain uses TRBV5-1 and TRBJ2-7, with TRBD1 matching over 10 bases. This CDR3 comprises 16 residues. Germline V gene sequence: CDR1 SGHRS, CDR2 YFSETQ. The V gene end was trimmed by 7 bases and the J gene end by 4 bases; junction bases not matched to a gene: 14. CDR3 coding DNA: TGCGCCAGCGGTAAATCTCCGGGACAGGGGTCTTACGAGCAGTACTTC. Protein sequence: CASGKSPGQGSYEQYF.

The chain links TRBV28 to TRBJ1-5; D gene uncertain. The V gene lost 5 bases and the J gene lost 1 base, with 6 bases spanning the gap. The CDR3 is 13 amino acids. CDR1 is MDHEN and CDR2 is SYDVKM in the germline V gene. CDR3 protein: CASSLLSNQPQHF. CDR3 coding DNA: TGTGCCAGCAGTCTGCTAAGCAATCAGCCCCAGCATTTT.

Written as DNA, the CDR3 is TGCGCCAGCAGCTTGGCTAGCGGGAGAAGCTCCTACAATGAGCAGTTCTTC. The encoded protein is CASSLASGRSSYNEQFF. V is TRBV5-1 and J is TRBJ2-1; the match to TRBD2 covers 10 bases. Per germline, CDR1 SGHRS and CDR2 YFSETQ. After removal of 0 bases from V and 0 bases from J, the junction contained 3 bases not matched to a gene. The CDR3 spans 17 residues.

CDR3 amino acids: CASERGGYEQYF. The DNA for the CDR3 is TGTGCCAGCGAGAGGGGGGGCTACGAGCAGTACTTC. The chain carries TRBV28 and TRBJ2-7; D might be TRBD2 (7 bases). The CDR3 is 12 residues long. The germline V and J ends were trimmed by 8 bases and 3 bases, with 11 bases remaining between them. The germline CDR1 and CDR2 sequences are MDHEN and SYDVKM.

This chain uses TRBV2 with TRBJ2-5, with 7 bases matching TRBD2. The germline gives CDR1 SNHLY, CDR2 FYNNEI. The CDR3 has 15 residues. V was clipped by 6 bases and J by 5 bases; unmatched bases: 12. CDR3 in amino acids: CASRRAGVTGETQYF. The CDR3 nucleotides are TGTGCCAGCAGGAGGGCGGGAGTGACGGGGGAGACCCAGTACTTC.

The chain joins TRBV6-4 to TRBJ1-5, with D perhaps TRBD1 (6 bases). Per the germline V gene, CDR1 is MRHNA and CDR2 is SNTAGT. The CDR3 is 13 residues long. Trimming removed 8 bases from V and 3 bases from J, with 11 bases in between. CDR3 in DNA: TGTGCCAGCTCACAGGGACCCAATCAGCCCCAGCATTTT. Encoded protein: CASSQGPNQPQHF.

The rearrangement links TRBV11-2 to TRBJ2-7; 11 bases line up with TRBD1. Unmatched junction bases numbered 7, after V lost 5 bases and J lost 4 bases. Germline CDR1 and CDR2: SGHAT and FQNNGV. The CDR3 runs to 15 residues. This CDR3 reads CASSRGTGGKYEQYF. DNA for the CDR3: TGTGCCAGCAGCCGCGGGACAGGGGGAAAATACGAGCAGTACTTC.

V gene TRBV2 combines with J gene TRBJ2-5, with TRBD2 matching 7 bases. The CDR3 has 14 residues. Trimming at V came to 8 bases and at J to 1 base, leaving 7 bases not matched to a gene. CDR1 and CDR2 from the germline V gene are SNHLY and FYNNEI. CDR3 DNA: TGTGCCAGCCGGGAGGCGAGACTCCAAGAGACCCAGTACTTC. It translates to CASREARLQETQYF. The whole variable domain, filled in from reference TRBV2 and TRBJ2-5, reads EPEVTQTPSHQVTQMGQEVILRCVPISNHLYFYWYRQILGQKVEFLVSFYNNEISEKSEIFDDQFSVERPDGSNFTLKIRSTKLEDSAMYFCASREARLQETQYFGPGTRLLVL.

V gene TRBV27 combines with J gene TRBJ2-1; no reliable D call. Per germline, CDR1 MNHEY and CDR2 SMNVEV (reference sequence). Trimming took 3 bases from V and 0 from J, leaving 6 bases between them. There are 14 residues in the CDR3. The CDR3: CASSFLSSYNEQFF. Here the CDR3 DNA reads TGTGCCAGCAGTTTCCTGAGCTCCTACAATGAGCAGTTCTTC.

The chain carries TRBV6-5 and TRBJ1-4; 7 positions match TRBD1. The CDR3 spans 14 residues. With V trimmed by 2 bases and J by 5 bases, 2 bases remained unmatched. The germline V gene has CDR1 MNHEY and CDR2 SVGAGI. CDR3 sequence: CASSYKGANEKLFF. As DNA, the CDR3 is TGTGCCAGCAGTTACAAGGGGGCAAATGAAAAACTGTTTTTT.

The V and J genes are TRBV11-2 and TRBJ2-1; 9 bases match TRBD2. V lost 1 base to trimming and J lost 1 base; unmatched junction nucleotides: 11. CDR3 size: 19 residues. Germline V lookup: CDR1 SGHAT, CDR2 FQNNGV. The DNA for the CDR3 is TGTGCCAGCAGCTTAGGGTTTAGGGGCGGGGGGGCTTCCTACAATGAGCAGTTCTTC. Its protein product is CASSLGFRGGGASYNEQFF.

This sequence joins TRBV11-2 and TRBJ2-7; 8 bases map to TRBD2. J gave up 0 bases and V 4 bases, and 5 bases lay outside the gene matches. CDR1 is SGHAT, CDR2 FQNNGV, per germline. CDR3 length: 15 amino acids. DNA for the CDR3: TGTGCCAGCAGCTCATATAGCGGGAACTCCTACGAGCAGTACTTC. Protein product: CASSSYSGNSYEQYF.

The table lists this clone with a few counts. This chain connects TRBV6-5 to TRBJ1-6, with D perhaps TRBD1 (6 bases). CDR1 MNHEY and CDR2 SVGAGI come from the germline V gene. The ends were cut back, 4 bases at V and 9 bases at J, with 16 bases in the middle. The CDR3 is 15 residues long. The CDR3 DNA follows: TGTGCCAGCAGTTGGGGGCCGGATAAAGGTTCACCCCTCCACTTT. Protein sequence: CASSWGPDKGSPLHF.

This chain uses TRBV28 with TRBJ2-1; a weak D match, TRBD2 (5 bases). Deletions cut 3 bases from V and 5 bases from J, with 17 bases between. Germline V gives CDR1 MDHEN, CDR2 SYDVKM. CDR3 length equals 16 residues. The CDR3 nucleotides are TGTGCCAGCAGTTTGGTTAGGACTTCTACTAACAATGAGCAGTTCTTC. It encodes CASSLVRTSTNNEQFF. Combining the CDR3 with reference TRBV28 and TRBJ2-1 gives the whole variable domain DVKVTQSSRYLVKRTGEKVFLECVQDMDHENMFWYRQDPGLGLRLIYFSYDVKMKEKGDIPEGYSVSREKKERFSLILESASTNQTSMYLCASSLVRTSTNNEQFFGPGTRLTVL.

The chain carries TRBV30 and TRBJ2-1; the match to TRBD2 covers 7 bases. Trimming removed 2 bases from V and 3 bases from J; junction bases left unmatched: 16. Per the germline V gene, CDR1 is GTSNPN and CDR2 is SVGIG (reference sequence). This CDR3 region has 18 residues. CDR3 in DNA: TGTGCCTGGAGTCCCGGGACTAAGAAATTGGGGGACTACAATGAGCAGTTCTTC. It yields the protein CAWSPGTKKLGDYNEQFF.

The chain has TRBV5-1 and TRBJ2-5, with 10 bases aligning to TRBD2. The germline V gene encodes CDR1 SGHRS and CDR2 YFSETQ. The CDR3 spans 16 residues. With V trimmed by 4 bases and J by 9 bases, 15 bases remained unmatched. CDR3 in amino acids: CASSPLTSGATLAQYF. The CDR3 DNA reads TGCGCCAGCAGCCCTCTCACTAGCGGGGCGACGTTAGCCCAGTACTTC. The entire variable domain, with the rest obtained from reference TRBV5-1 and TRBJ2-5, is as follows: KAGVTQTPRYLIKTRGQQVTLSCSPISGHRSVSWYQQTPGQGLQFLFEYFSETQRNKGNFPGRFSGRQFSNSRSEMNVSTLELGDSALYLCASSPLTSGATLAQYFGPGTRLLVL.

The chain employs TRBV6-5 and TRBJ2-5; D unclear. The germline CDR1 and CDR2 sequences are MNHEY and SVGAGI. V lost 6 bases and J lost 2, with 13 bases in between. The CDR3 has 14 amino acids. The CDR3 coding sequence is TGTGCCAGCAGACCCCGTATCCTACAAGAGACCCAGTACTTC. This gives the protein CASRPRILQETQYF.

This chain connects TRBV6-5 to TRBJ2-4; D ambiguous. The V end lost 4 bases, the J end lost 5 bases, and 12 bases lay between the germline ends. Per the germline V gene, CDR1 is MNHEY and CDR2 is SVGAGI. The CDR3 extends over 14 amino acids. The DNA of the CDR3 is TGTGCCAGCAGTTCTTCCGCAACTGAAAACATTCAGTACTTC. It translates to CASSSSATENIQYF.

Comment on this clone: This CDR3 is also generated by other DNA sequences in the sample. In DNA, the CDR3 is TGTGCCAGCAGCTTCAGGGGCCGGAGGGAGACCCAGTACTTC. Protein: CASSFRGRRETQYF. The V and J genes are TRBV11-2 and TRBJ2-5; D is possibly TRBD1 (6 bases). Trimming pared 3 bases from V and 5 bases from J, leaving 13 bases between. The CDR3 has 14 residues. CDR1 and CDR2 from the germline V gene are SGHAT and FQNNGV.

CDR3 nucleotides: TGTGCCAGTAGTATGGACCGTAGCGCGGGGGCCGACGAGCAGTACTTC. Translated: CASSMDRSAGADEQYF. The chain has TRBV19 and TRBJ2-7; D is perhaps TRBD2 (7 bases). CDR3 length equals 16 residues. The V gene's germline CDR1 is LNHDA and CDR2 SQIVND (reference sequence). Deletions cut 3 bases from V and 5 bases from J, with 20 bases between.

The chain combines TRBV7-6 with TRBJ2-5; the D is unclear. CDR3 size: 16 residues. In germline, CDR1 is SGHVS, CDR2 FNYEAQ. Deletions cut 2 bases from V and 1 base from J, with 14 bases between. DNA for the CDR3: TGTGCCAGCAGCTTAATTTCTACAGAGACCCAAGAGACCCAGTACTTC. Its protein is CASSLISTETQETQYF.

The V gene is TRBV29-1, the J gene TRBJ2-7, with D perhaps matching TRBD2 (6 bases). This CDR3 has 12 residues. Germline-derived CDR1 and CDR2 are SQVTM and ANQGSEA. Trimming stripped 4 bases from V and 5 bases from J, with 12 bases between. The CDR3, as DNA: TGCAGCGTTGTTGGGGGGACCGACGAGCAGTACTTC. Translation gives CSVVGGTDEQYF.

The V and J genes are TRBV13 and TRBJ1-2; maybe TRBD1 (6 bases). Between the trimmed V and J ends, which lost 4 bases and 4 bases, there was a span of 13 bases. This CDR3 is 14 amino acids long. Germline V CDR1 and CDR2: PRHDT, FYEKMQ (reference sequence). The chain's CDR3 is CASSYMDRPYGYTF. CDR3 nucleotide sequence: TGTGCCAGCAGCTACATGGACAGACCCTATGGCTACACCTTC.